The following is a TCR beta chain sequence with its context. Reverse transcription of roughly 0.5 to 1 ug RNA was carried out with random hexamers. TCRdb itself ran the immunoSEQ multiplex PCR reads through MiXCR, one entry per CDR3 protein. Of about 150,000 distinct CDR3 sequences detected, less than 97% appear once; the ten largest clones hold about 0.15%. The data were taken from a study of CD8 T cells in Susac syndrome. The TCR sequence derives from a human donor with multiple sclerosis. Material: CD8+ T cells from PBMCs.

The CDR3: CASSPLPAGTEAFF. Written as DNA, the CDR3 is TGTGCCAGCAGCCCGCTGCCTGCCGGCACTGAAGCTTTCTTT. This sequence joins TRBV14 and TRBJ1-1; D ambiguous. The V end was cut by 4 bases, the J end by 4 bases, with 13 bases between. CDR1 and CDR2 from the germline V gene are SGHDN and FVKESK. The CDR3 totals 14 residues.